A selection of T cell receptor beta chains follows, all from one sample in a study of vaccination effects on CD4 cells after COVID-19. Their antigens are not known. Here immunoSEQ multiplex PCR was the method, and the copy in TCRdb shows in-frame clones only, minus some. The sample yields roughly 50,000 clones, 50% to 70% seen once. The sequenced sample was CD4+ T cells from PBMCs cultured without peptide, obtained before COVID-19 vaccination. The receptors shown here come from a human donor who received a COVID-19 vaccine. CDR3s include the opening cysteine and the closing phenylalanine or tryptophan. Each record gives: clone size, J gene, V gene, D gene, CDR3 DNA, CDR3 protein. D genes are given only for firm matches. A row's size may be missing; if present it is once, few, many or a size class.

few	TRBJ2-2	TRBV3-1/TRBV3-2	-	TGTGCCAGCAGCCCTAGAAGGCGAACGAACACCGGGGAGCTGTTTTTT	CASSPRRRTNTGELFF
-	TRBJ1-2	TRBV5-1	TRBD1	TGCGCCAGCAGCTACGGACAGGGTAATGGCTACACCTTC	CASSYGQGNGYTF
-	TRBJ2-7	TRBV4-1	-	TGCGCCAGCAGCCCCGGGGCACAGGGAATCACCTACGAGCAGTACTTC	CASSPGAQGITYEQYF
-	TRBJ1-6	TRBV5-1	TRBD1	TGCGCCAGCAGCACATCGACAGGGCTGGAATCACCCCTCCACTTT	CASSTSTGLESPLHF
few	TRBJ1-1	TRBV19	-	TGTGCCAGTAGAAGGGACTCCCTGAACACTGAAGCTTTCTTT	CASRRDSLNTEAFF
-	TRBJ2-1	TRBV6-5	TRBD1	TGTGCCAGTCTACCGGGACAGGGGATTTACAATGAGCAGTTCTTC	CASLPGQGIYNEQFF
-	TRBJ1-1	TRBV2	-	TGTGCGATGACAGAGAACACTGAAGCTTTCTTT	CAMTENTEAFF
-	TRBJ1-6	TRBV28	TRBD1	TGTGCCAGCAGTACAGGACAGGGGATTAATTCACCCCTCCACTTT	CASSTGQGINSPLHF
-	TRBJ2-6	TRBV6-5	-	TGTGCCAGCAGTTACTCCGGGAACTCTGGGGCCAACGTCCTGACTTTC	CASSYSGNSGANVLTF
-	TRBJ2-3	TRBV6-5	-	TGTGCCAGCATAACCACGCAACGGGAGACAGATACGCAGTATTTT	CASITTQRETDTQYF
-	TRBJ2-5	TRBV5-1	TRBD1	TGCGCCAGCAGCCGAGGGGGACAGGGCGAGGAGACCCAGTACTTC	CASSRGGQGEETQYF
-	TRBJ2-5	TRBV3-1/TRBV3-2	-	TGTGCCAGCAGCCAAGATAGAAGGGGCGAAGAGACCCAGTACTTC	CASSQDRRGEETQYF
-	TRBJ2-2	TRBV19	TRBD1	TGTGCCAGTAGTGGCGGCTGGGGACAGGGGGGCACCGGGGAGCTGTTTTTT	CASSGGWGQGGTGELFF
-	TRBJ2-6	TRBV2	-	TGTGCCAGCAGCAACCTTGGGCCGACCTCTGGGGCCAACGTCCTGACTTTC	CASSNLGPTSGANVLTF
-	TRBJ2-3	TRBV5-5	-	TGTGCCAGCAGCTTCCTCCGGGGCACAGATACGCAGTATTTT	CASSFLRGTDTQYF
-	TRBJ1-2	TRBV9	-	TGTGCCAGCAGCGTAGGACGTAACTATGGCTACACCTTC	CASSVGRNYGYTF
few	TRBJ1-5	TRBV19	-	TGTGCCAGTAGTATAGGCCTCACGGGCAATCAGCCCCAGCATTTT	CASSIGLTGNQPQHF
few	TRBJ1-3	TRBV18	-	TGTGCCAGCCGCGCGGGCAGTAACTCTGGAAACACCATATATTTT	CASRAGSNSGNTIYF
-	TRBJ1-6	TRBV28	TRBD1	TGTGCCAGCAGTTCCACAGGGGCCTACTTCTCCTATAATTCACCCCTCCACTTT	CASSSTGAYFSYNSPLHF
-	TRBJ2-5	TRBV19	TRBD2	TGTGCCAGTAGTATCTCGGCTAGCGGCCAAGAGACCCAGTACTTC	CASSISASGQETQYF
-	TRBJ2-1	TRBV5-5	-	TGTGCCAGCAGGTTGGACTTCGTGAATGAGCAGTTCTTC	CASRLDFVNEQFF
-	TRBJ1-1	TRBV2	-	TGTGCCAGCAATTGGGACCTCAACACTGAAGCTTTCTTT	CASNWDLNTEAFF
-	TRBJ2-3	TRBV18	TRBD2	TGTGCCAGCTCACCAGTTTCAGGGAGGGGCACAGATACGCAGTATTTT	CASSPVSGRGTDTQYF
few	TRBJ2-2	TRBV5-4	-	TGTGCCAGCAGCTCGCAGGGGCCTAACCTGAACACCGGGGAGCTGTTTTTT	CASSSQGPNLNTGELFF
-	TRBJ1-6	TRBV18	-	TGTGCCAGCTCACCAGGGGGCTCCTATAATTCACCCCTCCACTTT	CASSPGGSYNSPLHF
-	TRBJ2-6	TRBV5-3	-	TGTGCCAGAAGCCCCGGGACTGTTCTTAAGGGGGCCAACGTCCTGACTTTC	CARSPGTVLKGANVLTF